This TCR beta chain was recorded in a study of breast tumors, draining lymph nodes, adjacent tissues. Notes on the study in general: Luminal-like breast cancer showed significantly higher tumor–nontumor repertoire similarity than basal-like. Tumors had less TCR diversity than lymph nodes, more than nontumor tissue. The data were judged consistent with most tumor T cells coming from lymph node and expanding in tumor. Tumor T cell lymph node origin was a supported hypothesis, not proven.

Breast cancer patients provided tissue from their axillary draining lymph nodes. Via MiXCR, TCRdb re-called the multiplex PCR reads, giving one row per CDR3 protein. This table holds about 120,000 distinct CDR3 sequences, about 20% found once. This clonotype occurred many times. Its antigen is unknown. The sequencing input was axillary lymph node tissue. This TCR derives from a female donor with breast cancer. Some clones in this sample may be carry-over from other donors' samples.

The CDR3 region has the DNA TGTGCCAGCAGCTCCCAGGGTGGTGATACGCAGTATTTT. Translating it yields CASSSQGGDTQYF. This chain links TRBV7-3 with TRBJ2-3; tentative D call: TRBD1 (5 bases). Trimming shortened V by 4 bases and J by 6 bases, and 11 bases separated the two germline ends. The germline V gene has CDR1 SGHTA and CDR2 FQGTGA. The CDR3 totals 13 residues.